This T cell receptor beta chain originates from a study of human T cells and chemical hapten exposure. The V and J ends lost 6 bases and 7 bases respectively, with 13 bases between them. This CDR3 comprises 14 residues. TCRdb re-derived calls from the RACE reads in MiXCR, one entry per CDR3 protein. Found here are about 100,000 distinct CDR3 sequences, approximately 11% of them singletons; the top ten hold around 3.5%. Time point specified: patch test 1, 2 weeks after DPC sensitization. Treatment indicated: therapeutic diphenylcyclopropenone sensitization with weekly scalp DPC. The receptor's source is a woman aged 40 to 50 with alopecia areata. Some clones in this sample may be carry-over from other donors' samples. This chain uses TRBV12-3 or TRBV12-4 with TRBJ1-6; a weak D match, TRBD1 (6 bases). Sequencing was performed on whole blood, taken in connection with sensitization to the hapten diphenylcyclopropenone (DPC). CDR3: CASSRGTPNSPLHF. In DNA, the CDR3 is TGTGCCAGCAGCCGAGGGACACCCAATTCACCCCTCCACTTT.